These 12 T cell receptor beta chains share one sample of origin, sequenced in a study of T cells after yellow fever vaccination. TCRdb processed the 5' RACE reads anew with MiXCR; each CDR3 protein has one entry. The top ten hold roughly 18% of the sample, which has about 350,000 distinct CDR3 sequences, around 8.1% seen once. The sample consisted of PBMCs, taken roughly seven weeks after the first yellow fever vaccination. These TCRs come from a man younger than 35 who received the YFV17D yellow fever vaccine.

This clonotype appeared a few times. This chain links TRBV12-3 or TRBV12-4 with TRBJ2-7; 9 bases align to TRBD2. The CDR3 runs 15 residues. J lost 3 bases, V lost 0 bases, and 3 bases had no gene match. The CDR3 DNA follows: TGTGCCAGCAGTTTAGCGCATAGCGGGGGCTACGAGCAGTACTTC. This encodes CASSLAHSGGYEQYF.

There are a few counts of this clonotype. The chain employs TRBV7-2 and TRBJ2-5; 8 bases match TRBD1. The V segment lost 5 bases and the J segment 8 bases; nucleotides outside the gene matches: 13. The CDR3 has 15 residues. CDR1 and CDR2 (germline): SGHTA, FQGNSA. The CDR3 reads CASSPGGGRGRTQYF. DNA of the CDR3: TGTGCCAGCAGCCCAGGAGGAGGCAGGGGGCGAACCCAGTACTTC.

This clonotype was seen at least ten times. CDR3 coding DNA: TGTGCCAGCAGCCTTATCGGACAGCTCCTCCAAGAGACCCAGTACTTC. Protein sequence: CASSLIGQLLQETQYF. V usage is TRBV3-1 and J usage is TRBJ2-5; D might be TRBD1 (6 bases). The length of the CDR3 is 16 residues. V lost 4 bases and J 1 base, leaving 16 bases between the germline ends. CDR1 LGHDT and CDR2 YNNKEL come from the germline V gene (reference sequence).

The V gene is TRBV7-2, the J gene TRBJ2-5, with TRBD2 matching 13 bases. The V and J ends lost 5 bases and 9 bases, in that order; junction bases with no gene match: 6. The CDR3 has 14 amino acids. CDR1 SGHTA and CDR2 FQGNSA come from the germline V gene. CDR3 DNA: TGTGCCAGCAGCGCTACTAGCGGGGGGGCGGCCCAGTACTTC. Its translation is CASSATSGGAAQYF.

The chain joins TRBV10-2 to TRBJ2-1, with D unclear. Germline CDR1 reads WSHSY; CDR2 reads SAAADI. CDR3 length equals 11 residues. V lost 5 bases and J lost 10, with 9 bases in between. The CDR3 DNA reads as TGCGCCAGCAGTCAATTTGGGGAGCAGTTCTTC. Encoded protein: CASSQFGEQFF.

The chain couples TRBV12-3 or TRBV12-4 to TRBJ1-5; 8 bases align to TRBD1. Trimming removed 6 bases from V and 0 bases from J; junction bases left unmatched: 4. The length of the CDR3 is 15 residues. The CDR3 spells CASSKDRDSNQPQHF. CDR3 DNA: TGTGCCAGCAGCAAGGACAGGGATAGCAATCAGCCCCAGCATTTT.

This clonotype has a handful of counts. The rearrangement joins TRBV20-1 to TRBJ2-5, with 8 positions matching TRBD2. Germline-derived CDR1 and CDR2 are DFQATT and SNEGSKA (reference sequence). This CDR3 spans 18 amino acids. With 5 bases clipped from V and 5 bases from J, the junction kept 22 bases outside the gene matches. The CDR3 coding sequence is TGCAGTGCTGTACGATCAACCCGGGGGGGCCTCGTCCACGAGACCCAGTACTTC. This codes for CSAVRSTRGGLVHETQYF.

This clonotype was seen a handful of times. V usage is TRBV5-6 and J usage is TRBJ1-2; possibly TRBD1 for D (5 bases). The V and J ends lost 0 bases and 2 bases respectively, with 11 bases between them. The CDR3 is 15 residues long. Germline assignment: CDR1 SGHDT and CDR2 YYEEEE. The CDR3 is CASSLARAVNYGYTF. The CDR3 DNA reads as TGTGCCAGCAGCTTGGCCAGGGCGGTAAACTATGGCTACACCTTC.

This clonotype occurred a few times. The V gene is TRBV5-5, the J gene TRBJ2-4; TRBD1 is a possible D gene (5 bases). CDR1 and CDR2 from the germline V gene are SGHKS and YYEKEE (reference sequence). V was shortened by 3 bases and J by 1 base, with 14 bases between the two germline ends. The CDR3 length is 16 residues. The CDR3 DNA follows: TGTGCCAGCAGCTGGGGCCTCTTGGGGGCCAAAAACATTCAGTACTTC. Translation: CASSWGLLGAKNIQYF.

The chain links TRBV7-9 to TRBJ1-1; 7 nucleotides line up with TRBD1. The junction had 7 bases not matched to a gene; V was cut back by 5 bases and J by 4 bases. Germline-derived CDR1 and CDR2 are SEHNR and FQNEAQ (reference sequence). The CDR3 loop spans 14 amino acids. In DNA, the CDR3 is TGTGCCAGCAGCCCCGACAGGGAGGTCACTGAAGCTTTCTTT. It encodes CASSPDREVTEAFF.

This clonotype appeared a few times. The chain is built from TRBV19 and TRBJ2-6; maybe TRBD1 (7 bases). Germline CDR1 LNHDA, CDR2 SQIVND (reference sequence). This CDR3 is 15 amino acids long. V dropped 6 bases and J dropped 2 bases, with 11 bases sitting between them. As DNA, the CDR3 is TGTGCCAGTAGAACAGGGGAGGCTGGGGCCAACGTCCTGACTTTC. This translates into CASRTGEAGANVLTF.

This clonotype was recorded a few times. This rearrangement joins TRBV21-1 to TRBJ1-1. TRBV21-1 is a listed pseudogene. CDR3 length: 15 residues. Written as DNA, the CDR3 is TGTGCCAGCAGCAAAGAGGGGAAGCGGGGTACTGAAGCTTTCTTT. Encoded protein: CASSKEGKRGTEAFF.